This TCR beta chain was obtained from a study of spatial heterogeneity in lung cancer. Whole-study context: Detected beta-chain sequences consistently exceeded alpha-chain sequences. Study-wide results and limits: Follow-up blood showed ubiquitous expanded tumor TCRs less than blood at resection did.

Noted time point: sample taken at primary tumor resection. No cell sorting; template was whole RNA from tumor, lung tissue or PBMC. The cohort: some 73 early-stage, untreated non-small cell lung cancer patients. Trimming left V 3 bases short and J 0 bases short, with 14 bases between. CDR1 and CDR2 (germline): SGHDN, FVKESK. The CDR3 has 16 amino acids. In this sample, this clonotype turned up many times. Its antigen remains unknown. Single TCR cDNA molecules each had their own unique molecular identifier. Each CDR3 protein is one row after TCRdb ran MiXCR on the 5' RACE reads. This sample has 35,000 or so distinct CDR3 sequences; 4% to 6% occur once, and the top ten carry 29%.

The sample here was PBMCs, taken at surgery. The chain employs TRBV14 and TRBJ1-1; TRBD1 might be the D (6 bases). This TCR derives from a female donor with early-stage non-small cell lung cancer. The CDR3 is CASSQVVDSLNTEAFF. The CDR3 coding sequence is TGTGCCAGCAGCCAGGTAGTGGACAGTTTGAACACTGAAGCTTTCTTT.